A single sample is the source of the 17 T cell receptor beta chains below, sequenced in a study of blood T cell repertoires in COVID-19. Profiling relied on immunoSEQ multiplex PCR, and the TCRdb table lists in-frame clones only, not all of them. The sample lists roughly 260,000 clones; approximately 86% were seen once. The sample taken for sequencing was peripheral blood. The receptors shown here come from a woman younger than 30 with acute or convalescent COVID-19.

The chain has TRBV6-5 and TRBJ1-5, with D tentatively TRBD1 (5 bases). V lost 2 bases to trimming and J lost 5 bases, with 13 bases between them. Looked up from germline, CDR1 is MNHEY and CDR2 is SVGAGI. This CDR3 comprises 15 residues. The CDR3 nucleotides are TGTGCCAGCAGTTACACGTCCGGGGGGGATCAGCCCCAGCATTTT. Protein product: CASSYTSGGDQPQHF.

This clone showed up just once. CDR3 DNA: TGTGCCACCAGCAGAGGGGGACAGGTCAATCAGCCCCAGCATTTT. It encodes CATSRGGQVNQPQHF. This sequence joins TRBV15 and TRBJ1-5; 8 bases are shared with TRBD1. The CDR3 length is 15 residues. The germline CDR1 and CDR2 sequences are LNHNV and YYDKDF (reference sequence). The J segment lost 3 bases and the V segment lost 1 base, leaving 2 bases of the junction unmatched.

The CDR3 loop is CASSQMLAASYNEQFF. For the CDR3, the DNA is TGTGCCAGCAGCCAGATGCTAGCGGCCTCCTACAATGAGCAGTTCTTC. The rearrangement links TRBV3-1 (or the pseudogene TRBV3-2) to TRBJ2-1; 7 bases are shared with TRBD2. V gave up 3 bases and J gave up 0 bases; unmatched junction bases: 5. CDR3 length equals 16 residues. The germline CDR1 and CDR2 sequences are LGHDT and YNNKEL (reference sequence).

The DNA of the CDR3 is TGTGCCATCAGAGGACAGATCAATCAGCCCCAGCATTTT. It specifies CAIRGQINQPQHF. The chain carries TRBV10-3 and TRBJ1-5, with a tentative D call TRBD1 (6 bases). The germline V and J ends were trimmed by 6 bases and 3 bases, with 9 bases remaining between them. There are 13 residues in the CDR3. Germline CDR1 ENHRY, CDR2 SYGVKD.

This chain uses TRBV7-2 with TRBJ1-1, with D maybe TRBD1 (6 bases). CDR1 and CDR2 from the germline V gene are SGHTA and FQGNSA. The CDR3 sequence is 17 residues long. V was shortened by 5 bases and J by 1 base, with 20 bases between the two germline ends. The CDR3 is CASSPRWGRGGNTEAFF. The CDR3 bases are TGTGCCAGCAGCCCCCGATGGGGCAGGGGTGGGAACACTGAAGCTTTCTTT.

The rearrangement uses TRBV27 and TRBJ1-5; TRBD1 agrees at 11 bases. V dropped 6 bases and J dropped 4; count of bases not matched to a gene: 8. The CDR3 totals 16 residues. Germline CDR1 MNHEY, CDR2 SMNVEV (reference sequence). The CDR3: CASRRTGGAENQPQHF. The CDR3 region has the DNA TGTGCCAGCAGAAGGACAGGGGGCGCAGAGAATCAGCCCCAGCATTTT.

CDR3 in amino acids: CASTPERGVNSPLHF. The DNA of the CDR3 is TGTGCCAGCACCCCTGAGCGGGGAGTTAATTCACCCCTCCACTTT. This chain connects TRBV27 to TRBJ1-6, with D unclear. There are 15 residues in the CDR3. Trimming took 7 bases from V and 6 from J, leaving 16 bases between them. Looked up from germline, CDR1 is MNHEY and CDR2 is SMNVEV (reference sequence).

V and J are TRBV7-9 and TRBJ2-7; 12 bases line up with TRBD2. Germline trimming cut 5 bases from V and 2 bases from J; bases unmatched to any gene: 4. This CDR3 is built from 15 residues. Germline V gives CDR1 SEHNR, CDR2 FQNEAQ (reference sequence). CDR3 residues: CASSQLAGGPYEQYF. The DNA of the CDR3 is TGTGCCAGCAGCCAACTAGCGGGAGGCCCCTACGAGCAGTACTTC.

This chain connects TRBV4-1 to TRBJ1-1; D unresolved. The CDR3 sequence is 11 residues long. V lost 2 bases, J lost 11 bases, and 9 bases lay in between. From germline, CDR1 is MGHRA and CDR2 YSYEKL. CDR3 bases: TGCGCCAGCAGCCAACACCGGAGGGCTTTCTTT. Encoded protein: CASSQHRRAFF.

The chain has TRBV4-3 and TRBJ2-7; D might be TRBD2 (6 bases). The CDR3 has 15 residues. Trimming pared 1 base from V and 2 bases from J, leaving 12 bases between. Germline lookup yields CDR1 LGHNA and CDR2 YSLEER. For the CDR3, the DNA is TGCGCCAGCAGCCAAGCATCTAGCGAGACCTACGAGCAGTACTTC. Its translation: CASSQASSETYEQYF.

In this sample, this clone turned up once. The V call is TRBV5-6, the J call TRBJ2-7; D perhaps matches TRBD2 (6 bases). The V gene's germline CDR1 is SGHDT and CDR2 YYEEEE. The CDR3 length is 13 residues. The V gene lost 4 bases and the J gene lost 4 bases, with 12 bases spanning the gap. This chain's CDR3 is CASSRGSPYEQYF. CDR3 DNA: TGTGCCAGCAGCCGGGGGTCCCCGTACGAGCAGTACTTC.

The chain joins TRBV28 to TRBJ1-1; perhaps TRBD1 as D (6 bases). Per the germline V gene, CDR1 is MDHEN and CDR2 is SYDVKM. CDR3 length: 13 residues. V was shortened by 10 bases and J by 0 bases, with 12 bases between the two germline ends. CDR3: CATRDTLNTEAFF. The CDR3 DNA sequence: TGTGCCACTAGGGACACCTTGAACACTGAAGCTTTCTTT.

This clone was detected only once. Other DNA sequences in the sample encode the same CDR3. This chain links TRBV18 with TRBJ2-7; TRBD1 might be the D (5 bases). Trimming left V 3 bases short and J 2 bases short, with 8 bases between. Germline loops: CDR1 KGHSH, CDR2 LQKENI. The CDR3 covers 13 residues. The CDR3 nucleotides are TGTGCCAGCTCACCCGGACAAACCTACGAGCAGTACTTC. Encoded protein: CASSPGQTYEQYF.

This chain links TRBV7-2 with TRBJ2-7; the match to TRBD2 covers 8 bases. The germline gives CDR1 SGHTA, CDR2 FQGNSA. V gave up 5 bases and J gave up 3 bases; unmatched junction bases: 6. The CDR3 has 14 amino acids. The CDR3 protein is CASSPSGSVYEQYF. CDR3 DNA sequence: TGTGCCAGCAGCCCCAGCGGGAGTGTCTACGAGCAGTACTTC.

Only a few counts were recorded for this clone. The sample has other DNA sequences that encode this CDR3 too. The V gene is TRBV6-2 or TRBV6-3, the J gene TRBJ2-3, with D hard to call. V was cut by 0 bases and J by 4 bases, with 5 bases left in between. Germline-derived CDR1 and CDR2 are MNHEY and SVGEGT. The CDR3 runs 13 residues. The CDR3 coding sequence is TGTGCCAGCAGTTACTCGCTATCAGATACGCAGTATTTT. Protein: CASSYSLSDTQYF.

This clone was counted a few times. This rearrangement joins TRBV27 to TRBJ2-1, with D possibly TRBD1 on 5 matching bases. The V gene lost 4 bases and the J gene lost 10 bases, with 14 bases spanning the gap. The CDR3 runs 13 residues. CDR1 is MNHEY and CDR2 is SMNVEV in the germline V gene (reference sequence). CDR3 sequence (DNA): TGTGCCAGCAGTTCCCAACCCGACAGAGAGCAGTTCTTC. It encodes CASSSQPDREQFF.

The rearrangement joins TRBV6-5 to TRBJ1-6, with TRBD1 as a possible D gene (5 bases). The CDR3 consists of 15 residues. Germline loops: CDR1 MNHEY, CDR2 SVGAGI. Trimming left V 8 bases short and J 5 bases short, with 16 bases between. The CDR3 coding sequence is TGTGCCAGCGGTCGGGGGTGGCACCATAATTCACCCCTCCACTTT. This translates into CASGRGWHHNSPLHF.